This is a list of T cell receptor beta chains from one sample in a study of T-cell reconstitution after alpha-beta-depleted transplantation in children. TCRdb analysed the PCR reads with MiXCR anew, one entry per CDR3 protein. Here the sample spans about 230,000 distinct CDR3 sequences, about 8.8% being singletons. Sequenced material: PBMCs from the stem cell graft donor, taken from the stem cell graft. All receptors derive from a human donor who donated a stem cell graft to a child with SCID. Each CDR3 is given with its conserved first and last residue. Fields, in order: D gene, V gene, CDR3 length, J gene, clone size, CDR3 protein, CDR3 DNA. A D gene is named only where the DNA matches it firmly. The size field is filled for only some rows; it gives once, few, many or a size class.

NA	TRBV9	12	TRBJ2-2	many	CASSVNTGELFF	TGTGCCAGCAGCGTAAACACCGGGGAGCTGTTTTTT
TRBD1	TRBV20-1	14	TRBJ2-1	many	CSAPTGRRDNEQFF	TGCAGTGCTCCGACAGGGCGGCGGGACAATGAGCAGTTCTTC
NA	TRBV7-9	12	TRBJ1-1	many	CAPRGLNTEAFF	TGTGCCCCCAGGGGACTTAACACTGAAGCTTTCTTT
NA	TRBV6-1	13	TRBJ1-1	many	CASTSGLNTEAFF	TGTGCCAGCACGTCGGGGTTGAACACTGAAGCTTTCTTT
TRBD1	TRBV20-1	15	TRBJ1-6	many	CSAPRDRGRDSPLHF	TGCAGTGCCCCACGGGACAGGGGGCGTGATTCACCCCTCCACTTT
NA	TRBV12-3/TRBV12-4	15	TRBJ1-1	NA	CASSLKGGGNTEAFF	TGTGCCAGCAGTTTAAAGGGGGGGGGGAACACTGAAGCTTTCTTT
NA	TRBV20-1	15	TRBJ1-1	many	CSARRQPQLNTEAFF	TGCAGTGCTAGACGACAGCCTCAGCTGAACACTGAAGCTTTCTTT
NA	TRBV5-1	14	TRBJ1-2	NA	CASSPGGRPSGYTF	TGCGCCAGCAGCCCGGGAGGAAGACCCTCTGGCTACACCTTC
NA	TRBV4-1	16	TRBJ2-2	many	CASSQDFRANTGELFF	TGCGCCAGCAGCCAAGATTTCCGCGCGAACACCGGGGAGCTGTTTTTT
TRBD2	TRBV9	16	TRBJ2-5	many	CASSSSTGLTGGTQYF	TGTGCCAGCAGCTCGTCGACGGGCCTAACGGGGGGGACCCAGTACTTC
NA	TRBV10-3	14	TRBJ1-5	many	CAILTTYSNQPQHF	TGTGCCATCCTCACAACCTATAGCAATCAGCCCCAGCATTTT
NA	TRBV10-3	14	TRBJ1-4	many	CAISESQSGEKLFF	TGTGCCATCAGTGAGTCCCAGAGTGGGGAAAAACTGTTTTTT
NA	TRBV4-1	12	TRBJ2-7	many	CASSLQGDEQYF	TGCGCCAGCAGCTTACAGGGCGACGAGCAGTACTTC
TRBD2	TRBV5-6	16	TRBJ2-5	many	CASSFWTSGGVKTQYF	TGTGCCAGCAGCTTTTGGACTAGCGGGGGGGTGAAGACCCAGTACTTC
NA	TRBV5-1	16	TRBJ1-1	few	CASSATISGMNTEAFF	TGCGCCAGCAGCGCCACCATTTCGGGAATGAACACTGAAGCTTTCTTT
NA	TRBV18	15	TRBJ2-2	NA	CASSVQRLNTGELFF	TGTGCCAGCTCAGTCCAGAGACTAAACACCGGGGAGCTGTTTTTT
NA	TRBV4-1	13	TRBJ2-2	many	CASSQPVGGELFF	TGCGCCAGCAGCCAACCGGTGGGCGGGGAGCTGTTTTTT
TRBD2	TRBV5-6	19	TRBJ2-3	many	CASSLYPSGLAGAADTQYF	TGTGCCAGCAGCTTGTACCCCTCGGGACTAGCGGGGGCCGCAGATACGCAGTATTTT
NA	TRBV20-1	14	TRBJ1-2	many	CSARDTRQNYGYTF	TGCAGTGCTAGAGATACTAGACAGAACTATGGCTACACCTTC
TRBD1	TRBV6-1	17	TRBJ2-6	few	CASGQGRIHSGANVLTF	TGTGCCAGCGGACAGGGGCGCATTCACTCTGGGGCCAACGTCCTGACTTTC
NA	TRBV7-8	13	TRBJ2-3	many	CASSLGLDDTQYF	TGTGCCAGCAGCCTGGGACTTGATGATACGCAGTATTTT
NA	TRBV19	11	TRBJ2-5	many	CASSIMETQYF	TGTGCCAGTAGTATCATGGAGACCCAGTACTTC
NA	TRBV12-3/TRBV12-4	15	TRBJ2-6	many	CASSPTHTGANVLTF	TGTGCCAGCAGCCCGACACACACTGGGGCCAACGTCCTGACTTTC
NA	TRBV19	15	TRBJ2-2	NA	CASSLLTPRGGELFF	TGTGCCAGTAGCCTTTTGACACCCCGAGGGGGGGAGCTGTTTTTT
TRBD2	TRBV3-1	15	TRBJ2-7	many	CASSPGPAGDYEQYF	TGTGCCAGCAGCCCAGGGCCAGCGGGGGATTACGAGCAGTACTTC
NA	TRBV15	21	TRBJ2-7	NA	CATTASRKSFEWDTDTYEQYF	TGTGCCACCACTGCATCCCGCAAGTCTTTCGAGTGGGACACCGATACCTACGAGCAGTACTTC
NA	TRBV7-2	16	TRBJ1-6	many	CASSLVSVLYNSPLHF	TGTGCCAGCAGCTTAGTATCAGTACTCTATAATTCACCCCTCCACTTT
TRBD1	TRBV4-1	16	TRBJ1-2	many	CASSQGWTGLGYGYTF	TGCGCCAGCAGCCAAGGATGGACAGGCTTAGGCTATGGCTACACCTTC
TRBD1	TRBV7-8	15	TRBJ1-5	many	CASSLGGTGDGPQHF	TGTGCCAGCAGCTTAGGGGGGACAGGGGACGGGCCCCAGCATTTT